The 24 T cell receptor beta chains given below trace back to one sample, sequenced in a study of graft-versus-host responses after intestinal transplantation. Their cognate antigens are unknown. Here immunoSEQ multiplex PCR was the method, and the copy in TCRdb shows in-frame clones only, minus some. This table holds some 120,000 clones, around nine tenths found once. This specimen consisted of unstimulated CD4+ T cells sorted from spleen or lymph node cells, obtained before intestinal transplant. Source of these receptors: a human donor who received an intestinal transplant.

The chain joins TRBV19 to TRBJ1-3; D call uncertain. The CDR3 is 14 amino acids. V shed 6 bases and J shed 1 base, with 10 bases lying between them. From germline, CDR1 is LNHDA and CDR2 SQIVND (reference sequence). In DNA, the CDR3 is TGTGCCAGTAGGTACGCGGCATCTGGAAACACCATATATTTT. Protein product: CASRYAASGNTIYF.

This clone has only a few counts. This chain joins TRBV30 and TRBJ1-2, with TRBD1 identical over 8 bases. After removal of 2 bases from V and 0 bases from J, the junction contained 8 bases not matched to a gene. The CDR3 sequence is 16 residues long. The V gene's germline CDR1 is GTSNPN and CDR2 SVGIG (reference sequence). The CDR3 nucleotides read TGTGCCTGGAGTAGGGCCAGGGGGCCACCTAACTATGGCTACACCTTC. Translating it yields CAWSRARGPPNYGYTF.

The table lists this clone with a count of one. V and J are TRBV7-8 and TRBJ1-2; D not certain. V dropped 2 bases and J dropped 8 bases, with 15 bases sitting between them. This CDR3 spans 14 amino acids. The germline gives CDR1 SGHVS, CDR2 FQNEAQ. CDR3 residues: CASSLSGVLVGYTF. The CDR3 bases are TGTGCCAGCAGCTTATCCGGGGTATTAGTAGGCTACACCTTC.

The DNA for the CDR3 is TGTGCCAGCAGTCGGACAGGGGATGAAAAACTGTTTTTT. Its translation: CASSRTGDEKLFF. The chain recombines TRBV2 with TRBJ1-4; 9 bases line up with TRBD1. Germline CDR1 reads SNHLY; CDR2 reads FYNNEI. This CDR3 spans 13 amino acids. The trim removed 5 bases at V and 6 bases at J, leaving 1 base unmatched.

The chain links TRBV10-2 to TRBJ2-7, with D unresolved. Germline V gives CDR1 WSHSY, CDR2 SAAADI. The CDR3 contains 15 residues. V shed 3 bases and J shed 0 bases, with 12 bases lying between them. The CDR3 DNA follows: TGCGCCAGCAGTGATAACAGTTTAAGCTCCTACGAGCAGTACTTC. It is translated as CASSDNSLSSYEQYF.

As to this clone: The sample has other DNA sequences that encode this CDR3 too. The chain recombines TRBV19 with TRBJ2-1, with a tentative D call TRBD2 (5 bases). In germline, CDR1 is LNHDA, CDR2 SQIVND (reference sequence). This CDR3 is built from 18 residues. Trimming removed 0 bases from V and 13 bases from J, with 28 bases in between. The CDR3, as DNA: TGTGCCAGTAGTATAGAAGACGGGCTAGGTGTTAGGGAGCCGGAACAGTTCTTC. Protein sequence: CASSIEDGLGVREPEQFF.

Of note for this clone: Other DNA sequences in this sample translate to the same CDR3. The chain links TRBV11-2 to TRBJ1-2, with D perhaps TRBD1 (5 bases). V was pared by 4 bases and J by 4 bases, with 10 bases between. Germline loops: CDR1 SGHAT, CDR2 FQNNGV. This CDR3 is 13 amino acids long. CDR3 protein: CASSSDRVYGYTF. The CDR3 DNA follows: TGTGCCAGCAGCTCCGACAGAGTCTATGGCTACACCTTC.

The CDR3 here is CASSLEGGAGTEAFF. Written as DNA, the CDR3 is TGCGCCAGCAGCTTGGAGGGTGGCGCGGGCACTGAAGCTTTCTTT. This sequence joins TRBV5-1 and TRBJ1-1; no clear D. The CDR3 has 15 amino acids. CDR1 is SGHRS and CDR2 is YFSETQ in the germline V gene. Trimming cost V 0 bases and J 4 bases, with 13 bases left between them.

In regard to this clone: Other DNA sequences from this sample encode an identical CDR3 as well. The chain employs TRBV5-6 and TRBJ1-5; weak D call: TRBD1 (6 bases). Germline lookup yields CDR1 SGHDT and CDR2 YYEEEE. The V gene lost 4 bases and the J gene lost 6 bases, with 17 bases spanning the gap. The CDR3 is made up of 15 amino acids. CDR3 loop: CASSHRQALSQPQHF. The DNA of the CDR3 is TGTGCCAGCAGCCATCGACAGGCCCTAAGTCAGCCCCAGCATTTT.

This chain joins TRBV4-1 and TRBJ1-5; D uncertain. Germline V gene lookup returns CDR1 MGHRA and CDR2 YSYEKL. The CDR3 totals 15 residues. Trimming left V 1 base short and J 3 bases short, with 10 bases between. Here the CDR3 reads CASSQGGSLNQPQHF. The CDR3 region has the DNA TGCGCCAGCAGCCAAGGAGGCAGCCTCAATCAGCCCCAGCATTTT.

The chain carries TRBV29-1 and TRBJ2-1; D uncertain. Trimming took 4 bases from V and 7 from J, leaving 5 bases between them. The germline gives CDR1 SQVTM, CDR2 ANQGSEA. The CDR3 is 10 amino acids. The CDR3 protein is CSVGYNEQFF. DNA for the CDR3: TGCAGCGTTGGTTATAATGAGCAGTTCTTC.

The chain is built from TRBV15 and TRBJ1-4; tentatively, D is TRBD1 (6 bases). The germline V gene encodes CDR1 LNHNV and CDR2 YYDKDF (reference sequence). CDR3 size: 17 residues. V was shortened by 0 bases and J by 4 bases, with 15 bases between the two germline ends. The CDR3 is CATSREIKQGHNEKLFF. The CDR3 DNA reads TGTGCCACCAGCAGAGAGATAAAACAGGGTCATAATGAAAAACTGTTTTTT.

The chain couples TRBV2 to TRBJ2-5, with D unclear. This CDR3 spans 14 amino acids. Germline assignment: CDR1 SNHLY and CDR2 FYNNEI. Trimming stripped 2 bases from V and 5 bases from J, with 12 bases between. CDR3 amino acids: CASSESALGETQYF. In nucleotides, the CDR3 is TGTGCCAGCAGTGAATCCGCTCTCGGGGAGACCCAGTACTTC.

This clone was seen just once. V is TRBV11-2 and J is TRBJ2-5; TRBD2 matches 12 bases. From germline, CDR1 is SGHAT and CDR2 FQNNGV. The CDR3 has 16 residues. V gave up 1 base and J gave up 4 bases; unmatched junction bases: 4. CDR3 region: CASSLGASGGGETQYF. The DNA for the CDR3 is TGTGCCAGCAGCTTAGGGGCTAGCGGGGGGGGAGAGACCCAGTACTTC.

The CDR3 spells CAWSFGGTSTDTQYF. As DNA, the CDR3 is TGTGCCTGGAGCTTTGGCGGGACTAGCACAGATACGCAGTATTTT. This chain joins TRBV30 and TRBJ2-3; possibly TRBD2 for D (6 bases). The V end lost 3 bases, the J end lost 0 bases, and 13 bases lay between the germline ends. CDR3 length: 15 amino acids. CDR1 is GTSNPN, CDR2 SVGIG, per germline (reference sequence).

The V call is TRBV30, the J call TRBJ2-1; tentative D call: TRBD2 (7 bases). CDR1 and CDR2 (germline): GTSNPN, SVGIG (reference sequence). This CDR3 spans 12 amino acids. V gave up 2 bases and J gave up 14 bases, with 16 bases separating them. The CDR3 is CAWSPRGRGKFF. The CDR3, as DNA: TGTGCCTGGAGTCCTAGGGGGAGGGGGAAGTTCTTC.

The CDR3 bases are TGTGCCAGCAGTGAAGCGAGGTCAGTCGCTAACTATGGCTACACCTTC. This encodes CASSEARSVANYGYTF. The chain recombines TRBV6-1 with TRBJ1-2; D gene ambiguous. The germline gives CDR1 MNHNS, CDR2 SASEGT. The ends were cut back, 0 bases at V and 0 bases at J, with 11 bases in the middle. The CDR3 covers 16 residues.

The J gene is TRBJ1-1, the V gene TRBV7-2, with 7 bases matching TRBD1. The V gene's germline CDR1 is SGHTA and CDR2 FQGNSA. Trimming cost V 2 bases and J 1 base; bases outside gene matches: 1. This CDR3 has 14 residues. The CDR3 sequence: CASSLRQGNTEAFF. CDR3 nucleotide sequence: TGTGCCAGCAGCTTACGACAGGGGAACACTGAAGCTTTCTTT.

This clone was found once. The chain employs TRBV19 and TRBJ1-2; tentative D call: TRBD1 (6 bases). With 6 bases removed from V and 4 bases from J, the gap between germline ends came to 18 bases. CDR1 LNHDA and CDR2 SQIVND come from the germline V gene (reference sequence). The CDR3 length is 15 residues. The CDR3 nucleotides are TGTGCCAGTAGCAAAAGGCACAGGGAGTTCTATGGCTACACCTTC. This codes for CASSKRHREFYGYTF.

The rearrangement uses TRBV15 and TRBJ1-5; D gene unclear. Germline assignment: CDR1 LNHNV and CDR2 YYDKDF (reference sequence). The CDR3 contains 16 residues. V was shortened by 0 bases and J by 0 bases, with 9 bases between the two germline ends. The CDR3 here is CATSREWASSNQPQHF. The CDR3 nucleotides read TGTGCCACCAGCAGAGAGTGGGCCAGTAGCAATCAGCCCCAGCATTTT.

J is TRBJ1-2 and V is TRBV6-5, with 7 nucleotides matching TRBD1. The CDR3 has 13 amino acids. The germline V gene encodes CDR1 MNHEY and CDR2 SVGAGI. V was clipped by 6 bases and J by 8 bases; unmatched bases: 9. The CDR3, as DNA: TGTGCCAGCAGGGAAGGGACAGTGGGCGGCTACACCTTC. Translation gives CASREGTVGGYTF.

In nucleotides, the CDR3 is TGTGCCAGCAGCGACAGGGGAGCTGAAAAACTGTTTTTT. Residues: CASSDRGAEKLFF. The rearrangement uses TRBV9 and TRBJ1-4; 7 positions agree with TRBD1. Germline assignment: CDR1 SGDLS and CDR2 YYNGEE. CDR3 length: 13 residues. Trimming at V came to 3 bases and at J to 7 bases, leaving 3 bases not matched to a gene.

The chain recombines TRBV6-5 with TRBJ2-3; TRBD1 is a possible D gene (6 bases). CDR1 MNHEY and CDR2 SVGAGI come from the germline V gene. Trimming shortened V by 0 bases and J by 3 bases, and 10 bases separated the two germline ends. The CDR3 loop spans 15 amino acids. The DNA for the CDR3 is TGTGCCAGCAGTTACTCGGGGGCTCGAACAGATACGCAGTATTTT. Translation: CASSYSGARTDTQYF.

The chain couples TRBV29-1 to TRBJ2-5, with 14 bases aligning to TRBD2. Germline V lookup: CDR1 SQVTM, CDR2 ANQGSEA. This CDR3 region has 17 residues. The J segment lost 0 bases and the V segment lost 6 bases, leaving 9 bases of the junction unmatched. The CDR3: CSVYSGLAGGYQETQYF. As DNA, the CDR3 is TGCAGCGTCTATAGCGGACTAGCGGGAGGTTACCAAGAGACCCAGTACTTC.